The following is a T cell receptor (beta chain) sequence with its context. This entry belongs to a study of CD8+CD57+ T cells in acquired aplastic anemia. In the study overall: Sorted cells (CD4+ and CD8+) yielded DNA amounts that averaged about 3.1 ug.

The TCR beta profiling, which covered VDJ combination and CDR3 sequence, was carried out using genomic DNA as the template. Each CDR3 protein is one row after TCRdb ran MiXCR on the reads. The table shows roughly 81,000 distinct CDR3 sequences, with around 44% occurring only once. The V gene end was trimmed by 8 bases and the J gene end by 5 bases; junction bases not matched to a gene: 6. The germline gives CDR1 MNHNS, CDR2 SASEGT. The CDR3 runs to 13 residues. The sample taken for sequencing was sorted CD4+, CD8+, or CD8+CD57+ T cells (not recorded which) from PBMCs. This TCR derives from a human donor in good health, serving as a control. The chain couples TRBV6-1 to TRBJ1-1; 9 bases match TRBD1. CDR3 coding DNA: TGTGCCAGCCAGGACAGGGGTATAACTGAAGCTTTCTTT. This encodes CASQDRGITEAFF.